This T cell receptor beta chain was captured in a study of neurological immune-mediated disorders (dated by TCRdb to between 2017 and 2020). Describing the broader study: The study compared peripheral blood TCR-beta repertoires of HTLV-I-associated myelopathy (HAM/TSP) patients, multiple sclerosis patients and healthy controls using UMI-based sequencing. The cohort was made up of 68 subjects, consisting of about 15 HAM/TSP patients, some 34 multiple sclerosis patients and 20 healthy controls. The approximately 100 TCR-beta libraries included longitudinal samples, technical triplicates and paired sorted CD4+ and CD8+ T-cell subsets alongside PBMC samples.

The CDR3 measures 14 amino acids from cysteine to phenylalanine. Of the read, only the CDR3 DNA is kept; its 42 bases are in frame from base 1. CDR1 and CDR2, per the germline V gene (reference sequence), are SEHNR and FQNEAQ. Deletion took 4 bases off V and 7 bases off J, with a span of 11 bases between the germline ends. This clonotype came up many times. What this receptor recognizes is not known. Base qualities were left out, and no much larger clone turns up one base away. cDNA synthesis used template-switch 5'RACE with a primer carrying a 10-nucleotide random unique molecular identifier tagging each TCR transcript. Every sequencing run yielded over 180 million TCR-beta sequences covering 15-18 subjects. The RNeasy kit was used to extract total RNA. The KAPA Real-time Library Amplification kit was used to amplify TCR-beta VDJ regions with primers targeting the TCR constant region and the 5'RACE anchor. A first PCR added sample indexes and Illumina adaptors, after which a second PCR increased the library yield. After purification with Ampure beads, the TCR product of roughly 650 bp was size-selected on a 2% E-gel SizeSelection system. Before pooling, libraries had their quality checked on a Bioanalyzer, their concentration measured with Qubit, and their quantity determined with the Kapa Library Quantification kit. Libraries were sequenced paired-end 2 x 150 bp on an Illumina HiSeq 2500. To increase sequence diversity, roughly 24-32% phiX was spiked into each library pool. On the study's bioinformatics: Quality-filtered reads were processed with the UMI-based MiGEC pipeline, and over 90% of raw TCR sequences were removed by the MiGEC pipeline during error correction. VDJ genes were aligned to IMGT germline references, and clonotypes were defined by unique CDR3 amino acid sequence plus V-J genes. Clonal expansion, Shannon diversity and CDR3 relatedness were evaluated with VDJtools (CalcPairwiseDistances, ClusterSamples), while phylogenetic trees were built in CLCbio workbench. Using coefficient-of-variation modelling across technical triplicates, the study counted a clone as expanded if it had at least 8 unique UMIs. TCRdb redid the processing of the public reads, applying fastp at Q25 and MiXCR, and retained in-frame beta chains. All rows with the same CDR3 protein become a single entry with the most common DNA and genes. The V and J calls were not made by the authors but by TCRdb's processing. The sample table shows more than 30,000 distinct CDR3 sequences, and approximately 4.4% are seen once. The ten largest clones represent more than 20% of the sample.

The healthy controls were volunteers from blood banks in Maryland, USA. For unsorted PBMC libraries, 2 million PBMCs were used after storage in RNAlater at -80 degrees C until RNA extraction. Peripheral blood was subjected to Ficoll-Hypaque density gradient centrifugation to isolate PBMCs, which were then cryopreserved in liquid nitrogen. Paper-wide results and their limitations: No identical CDR3 amino acid sequences were found to be shared among expanded clones across subjects, suggesting that TCR-beta repertoires were private in all groups. TCR clonal expansion was highest in HAM/TSP patients and lowest in MS patients, with MS patients falling below even healthy controls.

What was sequenced was PBMCs. The V and J segments used are TRBV7-9 and TRBJ1-6; matching of 6 bases hints at TRBD1 as the D gene. This receptor was obtained from a man younger than 30 in good health. The CDR3 in this case is CASSSQGGNSPLHF. The sequence in DNA is TGTGCCAGCAGCTCACAAGGGGGGAATTCACCCCTCCACTTT.